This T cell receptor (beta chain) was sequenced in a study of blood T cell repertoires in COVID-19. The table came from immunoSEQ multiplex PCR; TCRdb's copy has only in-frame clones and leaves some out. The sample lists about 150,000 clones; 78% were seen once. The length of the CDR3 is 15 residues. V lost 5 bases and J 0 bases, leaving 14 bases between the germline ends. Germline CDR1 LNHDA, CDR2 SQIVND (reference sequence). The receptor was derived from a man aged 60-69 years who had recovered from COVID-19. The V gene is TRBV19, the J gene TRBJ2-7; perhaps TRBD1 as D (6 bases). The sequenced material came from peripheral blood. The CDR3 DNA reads TGTGCCAGTAGTTGGGACGGACAGAGCTCCTACGAGCAGTACTTC. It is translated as CASSWDGQSSYEQYF.